Shown below are 27 T cell receptor beta chains from a single sample sequenced in a study of blood T cell repertoires in COVID-19. Assay: immunoSEQ multiplex PCR; the TCRdb copy retains only in-frame clones and omits some. The sample has roughly 300,000 clones; roughly 85% are singletons. The sample consisted of peripheral blood. The receptors originated from a woman aged 45-59 years who had recovered from COVID-19.

This clone was observed a handful of times. The chain couples TRBV27 to TRBJ2-1; tentative D call: TRBD2 (6 bases). Germline V gene sequence: CDR1 MNHEY, CDR2 SMNVEV (reference sequence). V dropped 1 base and J dropped 8 bases, with 12 bases sitting between them. There are 14 residues in the CDR3. CDR3 nucleotides: TGTGCCAGCAGTTTATATTCCCTAGCGCATGAGCAGTTCTTC. Translated, it gives CASSLYSLAHEQFF.

The genes are TRBV5-1 and TRBJ2-1; 15 bases match TRBD2. From germline, CDR1 is SGHRS and CDR2 YFSETQ. Germline trimming cut 6 bases from V and 0 bases from J; bases unmatched to any gene: 13. The CDR3 spans 20 residues. DNA for the CDR3: TGCGCCAGCACCAGGGCCGGGACTAGCGGGGGGAAGAGCTCCTACAATGAGCAGTTCTTC. Its protein product is CASTRAGTSGGKSSYNEQFF.

V is TRBV7-3 and J is TRBJ1-2, with TRBD1 matching over 7 bases. This CDR3 comprises 14 residues. V lost 5 bases to trimming and J lost 7 bases; unmatched junction nucleotides: 10. Per germline, CDR1 SGHTA and CDR2 FQGTGA. CDR3 sequence reads: CASSPSITGVGYTF. The DNA of the CDR3 is TGTGCCAGCAGCCCTTCGATCACAGGGGTTGGCTACACCTTC.

This rearrangement joins TRBV9 to TRBJ2-7, with 8 positions matching TRBD2. The CDR3 consists of 14 residues. Trimming cost V 4 bases and J 0 bases; bases outside gene matches: 3. CDR1 and CDR2 from the germline V gene are SGDLS and YYNGEE. The CDR3 DNA is TGTGCCAGCAGCACAGCGGGGGACTCCTACGAGCAGTACTTC. It specifies CASSTAGDSYEQYF.

V gene TRBV10-3 combines with J gene TRBJ1-6; 8 bases align to TRBD1. Trimming took 5 bases from V and 7 from J; bases not matched to a gene: 7. CDR3 size: 15 residues. Germline V gene data show CDR1 as ENHRY and CDR2 as SYGVKD. The CDR3, as DNA: TGTGCCATCAGTTCTGGACAGGGACAAAATTCACCCCTCCACTTT. Amino acids: CAISSGQGQNSPLHF.

The V call is TRBV10-3, the J call TRBJ1-2, with D maybe TRBD1 (6 bases). The CDR3 sequence is 15 residues long. Trimming left V 0 bases short and J 4 bases short, with 12 bases between. CDR1 is ENHRY, CDR2 SYGVKD, per germline. In nucleotides, the CDR3 is TGTGCCATCAGTGAGTCGCGGGGGCAGAGCTATGGCTACACCTTC. Amino acids: CAISESRGQSYGYTF.

V and J are TRBV7-2 and TRBJ1-6; D uncertain. The germline V gene has CDR1 SGHTA and CDR2 FQGNSA. This CDR3 comprises 15 residues. Trimming shortened V by 5 bases and J by 1 base, and 9 bases separated the two germline ends. CDR3 loop: CASSPQISYNSPLHF. In DNA, the CDR3 is TGTGCCAGCAGCCCCCAGATTTCCTATAATTCACCCCTCCACTTT.

The V and J genes are TRBV28 and TRBJ2-5; D perhaps matches TRBD2 (7 bases). The V end lost 4 bases, the J end lost 5 bases, and 20 bases lay between the germline ends. Germline V gives CDR1 MDHEN, CDR2 SYDVKM. CDR3 length: 16 residues. Written as DNA, the CDR3 is TGTGCCAGCAGTTACCCGGTCCGCGGGGGCAGGGAGACCCAGTACTTC. This sequence encodes CASSYPVRGGRETQYF.

A note on this clone: The same CDR3 arises from other DNA sequences in this sample as well. The chain combines TRBV18 with TRBJ1-1; 8 nucleotides line up with TRBD1. CDR1 and CDR2 (germline): KGHSH, LQKENI. The CDR3 extends over 14 amino acids. V lost 2 bases to trimming and J lost 1 base; unmatched junction nucleotides: 0. The CDR3 protein is CASSPGQGNTEAFF. CDR3 coding DNA: TGTGCCAGCTCACCAGGACAGGGGAACACTGAAGCTTTCTTT.

J is TRBJ2-1 and V is TRBV4-3; TRBD1 might be the D (6 bases). The CDR3 is made up of 17 amino acids. Germline-derived CDR1 and CDR2 are LGHNA and YSLEER. V shed 0 bases and J shed 4 bases, with 16 bases lying between them. In DNA, the CDR3 is TGCGCCAGCAGCCAAGATTTTGGACAGCGTTCTTACAATGAGCAGTTCTTC. Translation: CASSQDFGQRSYNEQFF.

This rearrangement joins TRBV5-1 to TRBJ2-5; D gene uncertain. Germline V CDR1 and CDR2: SGHRS, YFSETQ. The CDR3 is 13 amino acids. V was trimmed by 1 base and J by 2 bases, leaving 6 bases between them. The CDR3 DNA reads TGCGCCAGCAGCTTGTCACTACAAGAGACCCAGTACTTC. Translating it yields CASSLSLQETQYF.

The V gene is TRBV29-1, the J gene TRBJ1-2; TRBD1 aligns across 7 bases. Germline V lookup: CDR1 SQVTM, CDR2 ANQGSEA. This CDR3 has 17 amino acids. The junction had 18 bases not matched to a gene; V was cut back by 2 bases and J by 6 bases. The CDR3: CSVELQGNGPKGDGYTF. For the CDR3, the DNA is TGCAGCGTTGAATTACAGGGGAACGGCCCTAAAGGAGATGGCTACACCTTC.

The rearrangement joins TRBV6-2 or TRBV6-3 to TRBJ2-7, with TRBD2 identical over 7 bases. Germline V gene data show CDR1 as MNHEY and CDR2 as SVGEGT. V shed 2 bases and J 4 bases; nucleotides not matched to a gene: 11. The CDR3 runs to 16 residues. Written as DNA, the CDR3 is TGTGCCAGCAGTTACCTCGGTGGGCGGGGGAGTTACGAGCAGTACTTC. This translates into CASSYLGGRGSYEQYF.

This chain links TRBV30 with TRBJ2-6; D remains unclear. The V gene's germline CDR1 is GTSNPN and CDR2 SVGIG (reference sequence). Trimming shortened V by 7 bases and J by 4 bases, and 5 bases separated the two germline ends. The CDR3 has 11 amino acids. The chain's CDR3 is CASGGANVLTF. The CDR3 DNA reads as TGTGCCTCCGGGGGGGCCAACGTCCTGACTTTC.

The genes are TRBV6-2 or TRBV6-3 and TRBJ2-1, with TRBD1 matching over 9 bases. The CDR3 contains 12 residues. J lost 11 bases, V lost 5 bases, and 4 bases had no gene match. In germline, CDR1 is MNHEY, CDR2 SVGEGT. The CDR3 coding sequence is TGTGCCAGCAGTGATGGACAGGGGAAGCAGTTCTTC. Amino acids: CASSDGQGKQFF.

The rearrangement uses TRBV7-8 and TRBJ2-1; a weak D match, TRBD2 (5 bases). V dropped 5 bases and J dropped 6 bases, with 23 bases sitting between them. The CDR3 loop spans 17 amino acids. Germline values: CDR1 SGHVS, CDR2 FQNEAQ. The CDR3 bases are TGTGCCAGCAGCCCGCTATACAATAATGGACTGACCAATGAGCAGTTCTTC. This gives the protein CASSPLYNNGLTNEQFF.

This clone showed up just once. The chain is built from TRBV6-1 and TRBJ1-3; D ambiguous. The CDR3 is 12 amino acids. Germline V gene sequence: CDR1 MNHNS, CDR2 SASEGT. V lost 1 base and J lost 10, with 8 bases in between. In nucleotides, the CDR3 is TGTGCCAGCAGTGAAGGGGAGAGGACCATATATTTT. Its protein is CASSEGERTIYF.

The chain links TRBV9 to TRBJ1-2; D is unclear. Trimming took off 0 bases at V and 4 bases at J, with 22 bases between the two ends. Germline CDR1 reads SGDLS; CDR2 reads YYNGEE. This CDR3 comprises 18 residues. DNA for the CDR3: TGTGCCAGCAGCGTAGACATCTTGTATGGGGAGAATTCCTATGGCTACACCTTC. Its protein is CASSVDILYGENSYGYTF.

Written as DNA, the CDR3 is TGTGCCAGCTCACCCCCAGGAGGCGGGAGCTACGAGCAGTACTTC. Amino acids: CASSPPGGGSYEQYF. The rearrangement uses TRBV18 and TRBJ2-7, with 7 bases aligning to TRBD2. V shed 3 bases and J 3 bases; nucleotides not matched to a gene: 8. The CDR3 has 15 residues. Looked up from germline, CDR1 is KGHSH and CDR2 is LQKENI. The variable domain in full, with the rest retrieved from reference TRBV18 and TRBJ2-7, is NAGVMQNPRHLVRRRGQEARLRCSPMKGHSHVYWYRQLPEEGLKFMVYLQKENIIDESGMPKERFSAEFPKEGPSILRIQQVVRGDSAAYFCASSPPGGGSYEQYFGPGTRLTVT.

The chain uses TRBV2 and TRBJ2-7; 7 nucleotides agree with TRBD1. Trimming took 2 bases from V and 11 from J; bases not matched to a gene: 15. The germline V gene encodes CDR1 SNHLY and CDR2 FYNNEI. This CDR3 is 15 amino acids long. The CDR3 nucleotides read TGTGCCAGCAGTGAACACAGGGGCTTCCCTTACGACGAGTACTTC. This translates into CASSEHRGFPYDEYF.

This clone was seen a few times. The CDR3 protein is CASSPGLAGSTTGELFF. The CDR3 DNA reads as TGTGCCAGCAGCCCCGGACTAGCGGGGTCGACCACCGGGGAGCTGTTTTTT. The chain is built from TRBV4-2 and TRBJ2-2; 12 bases agree with TRBD2. The CDR3 extends over 17 amino acids. V trimming: 4 bases; J trimming: 4 bases; junction bases outside the gene matches: 7. CDR1 is LGHNA, CDR2 YNFKEQ, per germline.

This clone came up once. The CDR3 DNA follows: TGCGCCAGCAGCCAAGAGTCGGCCAGGGGCGATGAAGCTTTCTTT. Translated, it gives CASSQESARGDEAFF. The chain couples TRBV4-1 to TRBJ1-1; tentatively, D is TRBD1 (6 bases). This CDR3 has 15 amino acids. Trimming took 0 bases from V and 7 from J, leaving 15 bases between them. The germline gives CDR1 MGHRA, CDR2 YSYEKL.

The V gene is TRBV10-2, the J gene TRBJ2-1; 12 bases agree with TRBD2. The length of the CDR3 is 17 residues. CDR1 is WSHSY, CDR2 SAAADI, per germline. V gave up 1 base and J gave up 4 bases; unmatched junction bases: 5. CDR3 sequence: CASSEWETSGSYNEQFF. CDR3 DNA sequence: TGCGCCAGCAGTGAGTGGGAGACTAGCGGGAGTTACAATGAGCAGTTCTTC.

This clone has ten or more counts. This chain uses TRBV3-1 (or the pseudogene TRBV3-2) with TRBJ2-1, with 11 bases identical to TRBD2. There are 18 residues in the CDR3. Per the germline V gene, CDR1 is LGHDT and CDR2 is YNNKEL (reference sequence). The J segment lost 2 bases and the V segment lost 0 bases, leaving 6 bases of the junction unmatched. The CDR3: CASSQDHSGGAAYNEQFF. As DNA, the CDR3 is TGTGCCAGCAGCCAAGATCATAGCGGGGGGGCTGCCTACAATGAGCAGTTCTTC.

This CDR3 reads CASSLTTGVGYEQYF. CDR3 in DNA: TGTGCCAGCAGCTTAACGACAGGGGTGGGATACGAGCAGTACTTC. V usage is TRBV7-3 and J usage is TRBJ2-7; 8 positions match TRBD1. Germline trimming cut 0 bases from V and 4 bases from J; bases unmatched to any gene: 5. The CDR3 covers 15 residues. From germline, CDR1 is SGHTA and CDR2 FQGTGA.

The rearrangement uses TRBV18 and TRBJ2-7, with 7 bases lining up with TRBD1. The CDR3 contains 16 residues. After removal of 3 bases from V and 3 bases from J, the junction contained 11 bases not matched to a gene. Germline loops: CDR1 KGHSH, CDR2 LQKENI. The CDR3 region is CASSPIGQGVGYEQYF. In nucleotides, the CDR3 is TGTGCCAGCTCACCGATTGGCCAGGGGGTAGGCTACGAGCAGTACTTC.

The gene calls are TRBV9 and TRBJ1-2; D call uncertain. Germline V gene data show CDR1 as SGDLS and CDR2 as YYNGEE. V was shortened by 3 bases and J by 8 bases, with 20 bases between the two germline ends. CDR3 length: 15 amino acids. The CDR3 spells CASSEGAREVGGYTF. The CDR3 nucleotides are TGTGCCAGCAGCGAGGGTGCTAGGGAGGTCGGGGGCTACACCTTC. The full variable domain, in which reference TRBV9 and TRBJ1-2 provide the parts outside the CDR3, is DSGVTQTPKHLITATGQRVTLRCSPRSGDLSVYWYQQSLDQGLQFLIQYYNGEERAKGNILERFSAQQFPDLHSELNLSSLELGDSALYFCASSEGAREVGGYTFGSGTRLTVV.